This paragraph covers one T cell receptor beta chain sequence. What it binds is unknown. This entry belongs to a study of cytomegalovirus exposure and HLA in healthy donors. As for the study in general: The 130 or so validation repertoires, a later analysis reported, used the same platform as the 600 to 700 repertoires from the first cohort. Study outcomes and limitations: Investigators reported more than 150 TCR beta chains as tied to cytomegalovirus. First-cohort TCR clusters tended to co-occur in the 130 or so validation repertoires, a later analysis found.

Trimming took 6 bases from V and 6 from J; bases not matched to a gene: 7. The germline V gene has CDR1 SGHVS and CDR2 FNYEAQ. This CDR3 has 15 amino acids. Using immunoSEQ multiplex PCR, the repertoire was profiled, and TCRdb retains in-frame clones only, with some absent. The top ten clones hold around 7.2% of a sample with around 190,000 clones, 86% of them seen once. The sequence derives from a man in his thirties or forties in good health and CMV-seropositive. The sample comprised PBMCs. This chain links TRBV7-6 with TRBJ2-1; 11 nucleotides match TRBD2. CDR3 in amino acids: CASRTTSGDANEQFF. The CDR3 DNA reads TGTGCCAGCAGAACGACTAGCGGGGATGCCAATGAGCAGTTCTTC.